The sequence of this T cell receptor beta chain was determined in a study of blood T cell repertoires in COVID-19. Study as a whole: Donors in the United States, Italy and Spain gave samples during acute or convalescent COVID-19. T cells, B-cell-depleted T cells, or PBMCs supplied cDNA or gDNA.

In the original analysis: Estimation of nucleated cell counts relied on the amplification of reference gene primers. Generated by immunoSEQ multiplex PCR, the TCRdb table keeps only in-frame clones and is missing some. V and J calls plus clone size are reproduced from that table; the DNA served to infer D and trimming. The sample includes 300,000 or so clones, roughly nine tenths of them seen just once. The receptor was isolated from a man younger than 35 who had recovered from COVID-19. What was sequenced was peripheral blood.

The chain's CDR3 is CAYRGQLEKLFF. The CDR3 DNA reads as TGTGCCTACAGGGGACAGTTGGAAAAACTGTTTTTT. The chain uses TRBV30 and TRBJ1-4, with TRBD1 identical over 7 bases. Germline CDR1 GTSNPN, CDR2 SVGIG (reference sequence). The junction had 7 bases not matched to a gene; V was cut back by 7 bases and J by 8 bases. The CDR3 covers 12 residues.